This T cell receptor (beta chain) was identified in a study of blood T cell repertoires in COVID-19. As for the study in general: Italy, Spain and the United States were the sources of the convalescent and acute COVID-19 samples. From T cells, B-cell-depleted T cells, or PBMCs came the material, which was cDNA or gDNA.

Looked up from germline, CDR1 is MNHEY and CDR2 is SVGEGT. This CDR3 contains 15 residues. Deletions cut 5 bases from V and 7 bases from J, with 15 bases between. The table lists this clone with a few counts. Original handling: Reference gene primer amplification gave estimated nucleated cell counts. The protocol was immunoSEQ multiplex PCR, while the TCRdb copy is restricted to in-frame clones and leaves out a portion. V, J and clone size were drawn from that table, and D and trimming were deduced from the DNA. The profile covers around 140,000 clones, with about 79% appearing a single time and roughly 10% taken by the ten largest.

Sequencing was done on a sample of peripheral blood. The genes are TRBV6-2 or TRBV6-3 and TRBJ1-6; TRBD1 might be the D (6 bases). This TCR was recovered from a man in his sixties with active or convalescent COVID-19. CDR3 coding DNA: TGTGCCAGCAGTCATCCATGGGACACCAATTCACCCCTCCACTTT. This translates into CASSHPWDTNSPLHF.